These T cell receptor beta chains were read from a single sample in a study of blood T cell repertoires in COVID-19. Assay used: immunoSEQ multiplex PCR; TCRdb lists only in-frame clones, some missing. The repertoire has approximately 310,000 clones, 70% to 90% of them found once; the top ten carry over 2%. Sequencing was done on a sample of PBMCs or T cells enriched from blood (not recorded which). The receptor source for this set is a man younger than 40 who had recovered from COVID-19. CDR3s include the opening cysteine and the closing phenylalanine or tryptophan. A D gene is named only where the DNA matches it firmly. Some rows have no size entry. The others give once, few or many, or a class for an expanded clone.

-	TRBV7-9	TRBJ2-1	-	TGTGCCAGCAGCCCCTGGGTCGTCGGACAGAGCTCCTACAATGAGCAGTTCTTC	CASSPWVVGQSSYNEQFF
many	TRBV30	TRBJ1-2	-	TGTGCCTCGACAGGCCCCCCTGACTATGGCTACACCTTC	CASTGPPDYGYTF
-	TRBV3-1/TRBV3-2	TRBJ1-2	-	TGTGCCAGCAGCCAAACAGGGCCGGGCGGCTACACCTTC	CASSQTGPGGYTF
-	TRBV11-1	TRBJ2-7	TRBD1	TGTGCCAGCAGCTACATGGGCGGGACAGGGGCATACGAGCAGTACTTC	CASSYMGGTGAYEQYF
-	TRBV18	TRBJ1-1	-	TGTGCCAGCTCACCACTAGCAGTGAACACTGAAGCTTTCTTT	CASSPLAVNTEAFF
-	TRBV15	TRBJ2-2	-	TGTGCCACCAGCAGAGAACAGACAAACACCGGGGAGCTGTTTTTT	CATSREQTNTGELFF
-	TRBV6-5	TRBJ1-1	-	TGTGCCAGCAGTTATCGGGGGGGAATGGTCACTGAAGCTTTCTTT	CASSYRGGMVTEAFF
-	TRBV2	TRBJ1-1	-	TGTGCCAGCGCACCCCAGGGCCTGAACACTGAAGCTTTCTTT	CASAPQGLNTEAFF
-	TRBV5-1	TRBJ1-4	-	TGCGCCAGCAGAGGGGCAGCCGCAACTAATGAAAAACTGTTTTTT	CASRGAAATNEKLFF
-	TRBV13	TRBJ2-3	TRBD2	TGTGCCAGCAGCCAAAGAAGAGTAGCGGGGGGGGGCACAGATACGCAGTATTTT	CASSQRRVAGGGTDTQYF
-	TRBV6-5	TRBJ2-6	-	TGTGCCAGCAGTTACCGGTACTCTGGGGCCAACGTCCTGACTTTC	CASSYRYSGANVLTF
few	TRBV6-5	TRBJ2-1	-	TGTGCCAGCAGTTCCACGATTTTACAAGAGCAGTTCTTC	CASSSTILQEQFF
-	TRBV4-2	TRBJ1-5	-	TGTGCCAGCAGCCCCGTCGGTCCGCGGGGGGGCGTGGATCAGCCCCAGCATTTT	CASSPVGPRGGVDQPQHF
few	TRBV6-5	TRBJ2-1	-	TGTGCCAGCAGAACAGCATATGAGCAGTTCTTC	CASRTAYEQFF
-	TRBV5-5	TRBJ2-2	-	TGTGCCAGCAGCTTGTTTCTGGCAACCGGGGAGCTGTTTTTT	CASSLFLATGELFF
-	TRBV5-6	TRBJ1-4	TRBD1	TGTGCCAGCAGCCCTGGAGGGGGCCTAGGGGAAAAACTGTTTTTT	CASSPGGGLGEKLFF
-	TRBV4-1	TRBJ1-5	TRBD1	TGCGCCAGCAGCCAAGCAGCACAGGGGACTAATCAGCCCCAGCATTTT	CASSQAAQGTNQPQHF
-	TRBV5-6	TRBJ2-5	TRBD2	TGTGCCAGCAGCTTGACTAGCGGGAGACTGCAAGAGACCCAGTACTTC	CASSLTSGRLQETQYF
-	TRBV4-1	TRBJ2-3	TRBD1	TGCGCCAGCAGCCAACCTTTTCTGAGGACAGGGTCAGGAGATACGCAGTATTTT	CASSQPFLRTGSGDTQYF
-	TRBV5-6	TRBJ2-4	TRBD1	TGTGCCAGCAGCTTCGGGACAGGCCATTTTCAGTACTTC	CASSFGTGHFQYF
-	TRBV19	TRBJ1-5	TRBD1	TGTGCCACCGGACAGGGGGTCAATCAGCCCCAGCATTTT	CATGQGVNQPQHF
-	TRBV23-1	TRBJ1-2	TRBD1	TGCGCCAGCAGTCAAGAGGGGGCGGGTGGCTACACCTTC	CASSQEGAGGYTF
few	TRBV9	TRBJ2-3	-	TGTGCCAGCAGCGTAGCACAGGGCACAGATACGCAGTATTTT	CASSVAQGTDTQYF
-	TRBV7-9	TRBJ1-1	-	TGTGCCAGCAGCTTAGTGCGGGTAATGAACACTGAAGCTTTCTTT	CASSLVRVMNTEAFF
-	TRBV11-2	TRBJ2-3	TRBD1	TGTGCCAGCAGCCTTCGACAGGGTGGGACAGATACGCAGTATTTT	CASSLRQGGTDTQYF
-	TRBV7-8	TRBJ2-2	TRBD2	TGTGCCAGCAGCTCCTCGGGCGGGGGTAACACCGGGGAGCTGTTTTTT	CASSSSGGGNTGELFF
-	TRBV4-2	TRBJ1-2	-	TGTGCCAGCAGCCAAACGGAAGGGGAATGGTATGGCTACACCTTC	CASSQTEGEWYGYTF
-	TRBV18	TRBJ1-1	TRBD1	TGTGCCAGCTCCGAACAGGGGGGGAACACTGAAGCTTTCTTT	CASSEQGGNTEAFF